This T cell receptor (beta chain) came from a study of T cell clonotyping in hematopoietic cell transplantation (dated by TCRdb to 2020 to 2023). As for the study more broadly: In the study, around 130 blood samples were gathered from under 45 consecutive transplant recipients and their related donors. Recruitment of patients ran from 2015 to early 2017, and follow-up continued until late 2020 or until death. On the study overall, not on this receptor specifically: Sample size was limited, and cells were not sorted, so CD4 and CD8 repertoire contributions could not be separated. Recipient TCR diversity fell after transplant, with pathologically expanded clonotypes rising progressively from day 30 to day 180. Overlap with donor repertoires was found for only a small fraction of recipient repertoires, with over 97% found to appear de novo at the given depth. Donor and pretransplant recipient Inverse Simpson Index values predicted broader posttransplant TCR repertoire diversity.

Related transplant donors provided blood samples for TCR beta sequencing. Using Nuclei Lysis Solution, genomic DNA was extracted from unfractionated peripheral blood mononuclear cells that were either fresh or cryopreserved. With the immunoSEQ assay, which is a bias-controlled multiplex PCR relying on V- and J-specific primers, TCR beta CDR3 regions were amplified from genomic DNA. A second PCR step added a proprietary barcode and Illumina adapter sequences to the CDR3 amplicons. CDR3 libraries were sequenced on an Illumina MiSeq instrument. The authors' analysis ran thus. immunoSEQ Analyzer 3.0 was used for export and quality control, with R Bioconductor and Immunarch used for downstream analyses. Only productive rearrangements in the normalized downsampled data set went into calculating the repertoire metrics. Pathologically expanded clonotypes were defined as those larger than 5 templates in the normalized cohort. The Inverse Simpson Index was used to measure repertoire diversity. CMV-specificity analyses were carried out on the non-normalized data set to capture all clonotypes. TCRdb's version of the immuneACCESS table is confined to in-frame rearrangements and falls short of the full clone set. An unresolved V gene accounts for under half of the shortfall where checked; the remainder is of unknown origin. V and J calls and clone size are given by that table; D and trimming were obtained from the DNA. For this sample there are about 15,000 clones; 60% to 85% appear just once. The top ten hold approximately 9% of the sample.

Inclusive of the bounding cysteine and phenylalanine, the CDR3 is 14 residues long. Left in the record is the CDR3 DNA by itself, 42 bases read in frame from the first base. The CDR1 and CDR2 encoded by the germline V gene (reference sequence) are GTSNPN and SVGIG. V is cut by 8 bases and J by 0 bases, and the space between the germline ends is 14 bases. In regard to this clone: It lacks a known antigen. No clone much larger than this one lies a single base away; base qualities are absent.

This clonotype was sampled from a woman in her fifties or sixties in good health. Some clones in this sample may be carry-over from other donors' samples. The rearranged chain carries TRBV30 and TRBJ1-3, with an unclear D gene assignment. Input material: peripheral blood mononuclear cells. The CDR3 in this case is CAHDASGSGNTIYF. The bases are TGTGCCCACGATGCATCAGGCTCTGGAAACACCATATATTTT.